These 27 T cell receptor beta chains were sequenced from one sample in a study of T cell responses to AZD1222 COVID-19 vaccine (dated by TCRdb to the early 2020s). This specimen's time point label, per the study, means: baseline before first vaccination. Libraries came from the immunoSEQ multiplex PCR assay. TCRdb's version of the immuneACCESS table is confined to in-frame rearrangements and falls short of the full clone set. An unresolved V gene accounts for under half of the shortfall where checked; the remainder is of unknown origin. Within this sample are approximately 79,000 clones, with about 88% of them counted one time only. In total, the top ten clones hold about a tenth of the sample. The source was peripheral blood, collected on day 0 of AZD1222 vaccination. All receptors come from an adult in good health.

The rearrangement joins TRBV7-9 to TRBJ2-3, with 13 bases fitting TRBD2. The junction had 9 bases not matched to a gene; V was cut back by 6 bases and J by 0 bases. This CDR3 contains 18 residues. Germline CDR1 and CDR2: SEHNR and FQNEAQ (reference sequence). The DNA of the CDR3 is TGTGCCAGCAGTGTAGGGACTAGCGGGGCAACTAGCACAGATACGCAGTATTTT. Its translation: CASSVGTSGATSTDTQYF.

The CDR3 bases are TGTGCCAGCTCACCGCGGGGCATCGTGAGCACTGAAGCTTTCTTT. Its protein product is CASSPRGIVSTEAFF. The rearrangement uses TRBV18 and TRBJ1-1, with TRBD1 as a possible D gene (5 bases). Germline loops: CDR1 KGHSH, CDR2 LQKENI. The CDR3 sequence is 15 residues long. The V end was cut by 3 bases, the J end by 4 bases, with 15 bases between.

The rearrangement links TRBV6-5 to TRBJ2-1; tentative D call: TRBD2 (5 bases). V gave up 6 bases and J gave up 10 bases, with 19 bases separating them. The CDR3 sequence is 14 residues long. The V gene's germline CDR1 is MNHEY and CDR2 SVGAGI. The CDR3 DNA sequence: TGTGCCAGCAGCCTGCGAGGAACGGGCGGGGAGCAGTTCTTC. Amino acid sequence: CASSLRGTGGEQFF.

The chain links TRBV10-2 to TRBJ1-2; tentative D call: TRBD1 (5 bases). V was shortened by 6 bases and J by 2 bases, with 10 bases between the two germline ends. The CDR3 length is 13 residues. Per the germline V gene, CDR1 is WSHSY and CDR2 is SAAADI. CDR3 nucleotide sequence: TGCGCCAGCAGGGGGGAGATAAACTATGGCTACACCTTC. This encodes CASRGEINYGYTF.

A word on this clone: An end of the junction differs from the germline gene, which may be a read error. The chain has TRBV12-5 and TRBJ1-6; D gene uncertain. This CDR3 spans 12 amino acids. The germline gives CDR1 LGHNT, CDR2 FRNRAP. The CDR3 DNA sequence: TGTGCTAGTGGTTTGCCCCTTATGCCCCCCCACTTT. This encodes CASGLPLMPPHF.

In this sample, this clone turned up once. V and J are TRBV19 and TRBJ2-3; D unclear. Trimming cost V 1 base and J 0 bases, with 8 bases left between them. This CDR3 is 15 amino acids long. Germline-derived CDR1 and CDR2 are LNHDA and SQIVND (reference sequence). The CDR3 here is CASSIGAGSTDTQYF. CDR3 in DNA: TGTGCCAGTAGTATAGGGGCCGGGAGCACAGATACGCAGTATTTT. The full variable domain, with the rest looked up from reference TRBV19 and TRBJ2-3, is DGGITQSPKYLFRKEGQNVTLSCEQNLNHDAMYWYRQDPGQGLRLIYYSQIVNDFQKGDIAEGYSVSREKKESFPLTVTSAQKNPTAFYLCASSIGAGSTDTQYFGPGTRLTVL.

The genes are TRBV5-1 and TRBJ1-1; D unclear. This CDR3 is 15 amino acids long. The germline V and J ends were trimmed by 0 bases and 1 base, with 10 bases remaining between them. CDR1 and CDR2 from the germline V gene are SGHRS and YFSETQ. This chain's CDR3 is CASSLGPGRNTEAFF. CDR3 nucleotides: TGCGCCAGCAGCTTGGGTCCGGGCCGGAACACTGAAGCTTTCTTT.

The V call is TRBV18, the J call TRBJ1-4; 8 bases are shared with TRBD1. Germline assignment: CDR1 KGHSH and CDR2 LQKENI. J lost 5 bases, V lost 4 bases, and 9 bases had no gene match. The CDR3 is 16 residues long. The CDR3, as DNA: TGTGCCAGCTCACTTACAGGACAGGGTTCCAATGAAAAACTGTTTTTT. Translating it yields CASSLTGQGSNEKLFF.

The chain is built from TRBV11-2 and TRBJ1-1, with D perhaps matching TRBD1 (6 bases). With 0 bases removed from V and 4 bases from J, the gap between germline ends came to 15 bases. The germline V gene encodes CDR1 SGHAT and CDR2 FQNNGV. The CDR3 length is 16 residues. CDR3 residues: CASSLDLGGWGTEAFF. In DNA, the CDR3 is TGTGCCAGCAGCTTAGATCTGGGGGGCTGGGGCACTGAAGCTTTCTTT.

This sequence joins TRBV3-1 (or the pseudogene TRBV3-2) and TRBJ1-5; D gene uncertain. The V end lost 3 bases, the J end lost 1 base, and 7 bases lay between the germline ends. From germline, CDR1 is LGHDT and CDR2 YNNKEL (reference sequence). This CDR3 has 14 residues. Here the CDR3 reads CASSQTWSNQPQHF. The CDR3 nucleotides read TGTGCCAGCAGCCAGACATGGAGCAATCAGCCCCAGCATTTT.

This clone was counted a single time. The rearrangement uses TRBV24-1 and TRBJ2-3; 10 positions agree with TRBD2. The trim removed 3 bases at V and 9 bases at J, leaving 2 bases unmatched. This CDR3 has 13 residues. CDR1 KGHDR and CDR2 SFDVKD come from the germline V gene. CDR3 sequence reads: CATSDPGLATQYF. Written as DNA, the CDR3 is TGTGCCACCAGTGATCCGGGACTAGCGACGCAGTATTTT.

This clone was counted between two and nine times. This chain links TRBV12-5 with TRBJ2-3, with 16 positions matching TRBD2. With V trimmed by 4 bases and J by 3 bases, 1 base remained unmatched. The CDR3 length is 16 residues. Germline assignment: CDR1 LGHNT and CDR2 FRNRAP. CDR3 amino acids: CASGWGLAGGTDTQYF. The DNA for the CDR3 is TGTGCTAGTGGTTGGGGACTAGCGGGGGGGACAGATACGCAGTATTTT.

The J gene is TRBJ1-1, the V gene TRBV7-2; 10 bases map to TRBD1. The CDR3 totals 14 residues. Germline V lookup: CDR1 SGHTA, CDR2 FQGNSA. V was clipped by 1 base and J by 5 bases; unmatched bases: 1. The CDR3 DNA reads TGTGCCAGCAGCTTAGAGGGACAGGGGACTGAAGCTTTCTTT. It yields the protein CASSLEGQGTEAFF.

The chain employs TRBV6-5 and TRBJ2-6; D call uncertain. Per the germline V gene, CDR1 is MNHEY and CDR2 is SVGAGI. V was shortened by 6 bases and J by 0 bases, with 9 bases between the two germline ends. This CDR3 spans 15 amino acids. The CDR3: CASRPTSSGANVLTF. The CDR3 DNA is TGTGCCAGCAGGCCAACCAGCTCTGGGGCCAACGTCCTGACTTTC.

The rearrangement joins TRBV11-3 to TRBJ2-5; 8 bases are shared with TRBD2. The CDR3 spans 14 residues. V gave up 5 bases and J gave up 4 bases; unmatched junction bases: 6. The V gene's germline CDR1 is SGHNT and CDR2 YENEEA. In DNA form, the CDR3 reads TGTGCCAGCAGCCCGGGGGGGGGCAGAGAGACCCAGTACTTC. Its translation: CASSPGGGRETQYF.

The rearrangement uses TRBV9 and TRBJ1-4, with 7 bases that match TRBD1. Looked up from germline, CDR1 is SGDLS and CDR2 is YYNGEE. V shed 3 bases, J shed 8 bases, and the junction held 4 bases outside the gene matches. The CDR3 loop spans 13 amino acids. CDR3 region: CASSGDRVEKLFF. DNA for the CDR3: TGTGCCAGCAGCGGTGACAGGGTAGAAAAACTGTTTTTT.

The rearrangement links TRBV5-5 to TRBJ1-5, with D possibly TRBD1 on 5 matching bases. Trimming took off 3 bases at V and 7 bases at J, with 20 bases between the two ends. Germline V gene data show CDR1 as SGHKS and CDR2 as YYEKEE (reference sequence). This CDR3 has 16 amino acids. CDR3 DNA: TGTGCCAGCAGCTACACCGGGACCCTCGGCGAACAGCCCCAGCATTTT. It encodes CASSYTGTLGEQPQHF.

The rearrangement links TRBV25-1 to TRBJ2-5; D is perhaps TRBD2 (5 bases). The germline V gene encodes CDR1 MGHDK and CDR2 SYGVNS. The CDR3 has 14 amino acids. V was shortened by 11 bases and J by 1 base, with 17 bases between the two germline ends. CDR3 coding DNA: TGTGCCTCCGGGATGTCTACAGTCCAAGAGACCCAGTACTTC. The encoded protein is CASGMSTVQETQYF. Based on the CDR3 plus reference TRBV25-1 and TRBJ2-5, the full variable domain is EADIYQTPRYLVIGTGKKITLECSQTMGHDKMYWYQQDPGMELHLIHYSYGVNSTEKGDLSSESTVSRIRTEHFPLTLESARPSHTSQYLCASGMSTVQETQYFGPGTRLLVL.

The CDR3 loop reads CSVVSASGGNEQFF. In DNA form, the CDR3 reads TGCAGCGTTGTATCGGCTAGCGGAGGCAATGAGCAGTTCTTC. The V call is TRBV29-1, the J call TRBJ2-1; 7 positions agree with TRBD2. The CDR3 has 14 amino acids. Germline CDR1 reads SQVTM; CDR2 reads ANQGSEA. J gave up 6 bases and V 4 bases, and 9 bases lay outside the gene matches.

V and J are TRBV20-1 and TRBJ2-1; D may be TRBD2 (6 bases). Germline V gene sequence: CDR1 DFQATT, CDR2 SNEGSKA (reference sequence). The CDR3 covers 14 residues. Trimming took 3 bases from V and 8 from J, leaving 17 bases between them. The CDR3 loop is CSASGGTTVDEQFF. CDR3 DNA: TGCAGTGCTAGTGGCGGGACGACTGTCGATGAGCAGTTCTTC.

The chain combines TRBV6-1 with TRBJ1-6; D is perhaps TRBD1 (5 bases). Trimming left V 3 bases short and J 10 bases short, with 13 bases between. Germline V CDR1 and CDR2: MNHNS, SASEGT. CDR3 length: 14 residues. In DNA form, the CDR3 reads TGTGCCAGCAGTGACCGGGAAGGGGAATCACCCCTCCACTTT. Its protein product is CASSDREGESPLHF.

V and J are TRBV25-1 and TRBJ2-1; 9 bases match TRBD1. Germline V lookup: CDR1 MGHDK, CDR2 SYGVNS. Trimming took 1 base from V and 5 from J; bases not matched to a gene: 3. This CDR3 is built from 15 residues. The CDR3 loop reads CASSEFGQGNNEQFF. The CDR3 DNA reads TGTGCCAGCAGTGAATTCGGACAGGGGAACAATGAGCAGTTCTTC.

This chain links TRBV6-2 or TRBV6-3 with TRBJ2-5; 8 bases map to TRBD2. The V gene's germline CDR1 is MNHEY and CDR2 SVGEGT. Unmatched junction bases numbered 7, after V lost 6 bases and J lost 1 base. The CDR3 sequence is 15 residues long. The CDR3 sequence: CASSRPGTSQETQYF. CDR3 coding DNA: TGTGCCAGCAGCCGTCCCGGGACTAGCCAAGAGACCCAGTACTTC.

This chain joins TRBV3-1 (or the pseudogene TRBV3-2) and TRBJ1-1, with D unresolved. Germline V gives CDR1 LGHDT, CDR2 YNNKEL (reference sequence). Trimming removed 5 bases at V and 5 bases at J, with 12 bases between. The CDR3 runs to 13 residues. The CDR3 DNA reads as TGTGCCAGCAGCTCCCCTGAAGGGACTGAAGCTTTCTTT. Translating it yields CASSSPEGTEAFF.

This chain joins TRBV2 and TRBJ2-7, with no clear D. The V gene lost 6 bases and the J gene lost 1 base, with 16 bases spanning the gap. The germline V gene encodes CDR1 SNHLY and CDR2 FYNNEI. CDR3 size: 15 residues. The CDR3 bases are TGTGCCAGCAGCGCTTCTCAGTTAAGATCCTACGAGCAGTACGTC. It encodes CASSASQLRSYEQYV.

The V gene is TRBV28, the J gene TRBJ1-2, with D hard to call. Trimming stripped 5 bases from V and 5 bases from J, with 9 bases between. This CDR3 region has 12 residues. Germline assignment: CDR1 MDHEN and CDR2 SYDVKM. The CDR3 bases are TGTGCCAGCAGTGCCGCCACTTATGGCTACACCTTC. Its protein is CASSAATYGYTF.

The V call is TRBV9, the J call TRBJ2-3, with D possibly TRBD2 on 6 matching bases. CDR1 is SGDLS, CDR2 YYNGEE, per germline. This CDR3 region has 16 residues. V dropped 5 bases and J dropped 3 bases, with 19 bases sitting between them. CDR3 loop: CASSPLGEVGTDTQYF. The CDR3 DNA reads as TGTGCCAGCAGTCCTCTCGGGGAGGTCGGTACAGATACGCAGTATTTT.